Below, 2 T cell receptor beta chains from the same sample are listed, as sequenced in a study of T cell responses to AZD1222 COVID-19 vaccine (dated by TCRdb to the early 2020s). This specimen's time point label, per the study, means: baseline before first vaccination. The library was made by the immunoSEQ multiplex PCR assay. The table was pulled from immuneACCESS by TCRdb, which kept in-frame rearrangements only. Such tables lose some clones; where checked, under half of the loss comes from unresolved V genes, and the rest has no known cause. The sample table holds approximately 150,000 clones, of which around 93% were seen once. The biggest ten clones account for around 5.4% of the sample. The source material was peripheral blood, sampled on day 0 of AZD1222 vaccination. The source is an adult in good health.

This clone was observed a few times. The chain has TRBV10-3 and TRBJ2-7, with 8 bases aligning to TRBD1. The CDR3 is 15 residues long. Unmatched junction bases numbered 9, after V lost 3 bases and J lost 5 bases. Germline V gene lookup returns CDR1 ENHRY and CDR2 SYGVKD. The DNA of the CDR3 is TGTGCCATCAGTGAATCGCCAGGGGGCCGGGACGAGCAGTACTTC. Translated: CAISESPGGRDEQYF.

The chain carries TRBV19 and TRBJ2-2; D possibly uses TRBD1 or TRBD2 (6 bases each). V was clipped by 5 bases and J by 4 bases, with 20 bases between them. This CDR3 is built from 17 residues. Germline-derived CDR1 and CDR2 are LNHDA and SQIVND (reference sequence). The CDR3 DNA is TGTGCCAGTAGTCTCCTTGTGGGGGGCCCAAGCACCGGGGAGCTGTTTTTT. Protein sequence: CASSLLVGGPSTGELFF.